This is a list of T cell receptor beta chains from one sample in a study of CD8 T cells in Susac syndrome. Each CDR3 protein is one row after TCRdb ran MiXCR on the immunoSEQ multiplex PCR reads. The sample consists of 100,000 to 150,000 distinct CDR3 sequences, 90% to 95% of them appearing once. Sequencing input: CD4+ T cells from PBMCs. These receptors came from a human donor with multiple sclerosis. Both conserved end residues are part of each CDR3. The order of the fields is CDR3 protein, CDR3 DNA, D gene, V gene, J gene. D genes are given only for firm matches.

CDR3: CASSITSGTAMTEAFF
DNA: TGTGCCAGTAGTATTACGTCTGGGACGGCGATGACTGAAGCTTTCTTT
D: NA
V: TRBV19
J: TRBJ1-1

CDR3: CASSFDRGGSPLHF
DNA: TGTGCCAGCAGCTTTGACAGGGGTGGATCACCCCTCCACTTT
D: TRBD1
V: TRBV5-4
J: TRBJ1-6

CDR3: CASSIPRTGLAKNIQYF
DNA: TGTGCCAGTAGTATTCCCCGGACAGGACTAGCCAAAAACATTCAGTACTTC
D: TRBD1
V: TRBV19
J: TRBJ2-4

CDR3: CASSLSPHRPQHF
DNA: TGTGCCAGCAGTTTAAGCCCCCACCGGCCCCAGCATTTT
D: NA
V: TRBV28
J: TRBJ1-5

CDR3: CASSIDAPNTEAFF
DNA: TGTGCCAGCAGCATCGACGCTCCGAACACTGAAGCTTTCTTT
D: NA
V: TRBV7-9
J: TRBJ1-1

CDR3: CASSIGVFTDTQYF
DNA: TGTGCCAGTAGTATCGGAGTTTTCACAGATACGCAGTATTTT
D: NA
V: TRBV19
J: TRBJ2-3

CDR3: CASSFNQGAVGYTF
DNA: TGTGCCAGCAGTTTTAACCAGGGGGCAGTTGGCTACACCTTC
D: TRBD1
V: TRBV12-3/TRBV12-4
J: TRBJ1-2

CDR3: CASSPTRGEGPEAFF
DNA: TGTGCCAGCTCACCAACGAGGGGTGAGGGGCCTGAAGCTTTCTTT
D: NA
V: TRBV18
J: TRBJ1-1

CDR3: CASSSSTGTEAFF
DNA: NA
D: NA
V: TRBV27
J: TRBJ1-1

CDR3: CASSGSTGISGNTIYF
DNA: TGTGCCAGCAGTGGAAGCACAGGGATCTCTGGAAACACCATATATTTT
D: NA
V: TRBV6-1
J: TRBJ1-3

CDR3: CATGSPRNTGELFF
DNA: TGTGCCACCGGTTCCCCTAGAAACACCGGGGAGCTGTTTTTT
D: NA
V: TRBV24-1
J: TRBJ2-2

CDR3: CASSPRPGQGLDTQYF
DNA: TGCGCCAGCAGCCCCCGGCCGGGACAGGGGTTGGATACGCAGTATTTT
D: TRBD1
V: TRBV5-1
J: TRBJ2-3

CDR3: CASSNLGIHEQYF
DNA: TGTGCCAGCAGCAATTTGGGAATCCACGAGCAGTACTTC
D: NA
V: TRBV3-1
J: TRBJ2-7

CDR3: CASSFRTSGGEGQYF
DNA: TGTGCCAGCAGCTTCCGGACTAGCGGGGGGGAAGGGCAGTACTTC
D: TRBD2
V: TRBV13
J: TRBJ2-7

CDR3: CASSGTGRNQPQHF
DNA: TGTGCCAGCAGCGGGACAGGGAGAAATCAGCCCCAGCATTTT
D: TRBD1
V: TRBV6-2/TRBV6-3
J: TRBJ1-5

CDR3: CASSEGQTQYF
DNA: TGTGCCAGCAGTGAAGGGCAGACCCAGTACTTC
D: NA
V: TRBV6-1
J: TRBJ2-5

CDR3: CASSRGGGPNTEAFF
DNA: TGTGCCAGTAGCCGCGGGGGGGGCCCTAACACTGAAGCTTTCTTT
D: NA
V: TRBV19
J: TRBJ1-1

CDR3: CASSRDRVDQPQHF
DNA: TGTGCCAGTTCCCGGGACAGGGTTGATCAGCCCCAGCATTTT
D: TRBD1
V: TRBV19
J: TRBJ1-5

CDR3: CAWKRLVAGGYTF
DNA: TGTGCCTGGAAAAGGCTAGTGGCAGGTGGCTACACCTTC
D: NA
V: TRBV30
J: TRBJ1-2

CDR3: CASSSTGLGTEAFF
DNA: TGTGCCAGCTCATCGACAGGGTTAGGGACTGAAGCTTTCTTT
D: TRBD1
V: TRBV18
J: TRBJ1-1

CDR3: CASSPQGTVNTEAFF
DNA: TGTGCCAGCAGCCCACAGGGGACGGTGAACACTGAAGCTTTCTTT
D: TRBD1
V: TRBV7-9
J: TRBJ1-1

CDR3: CATSTDSNQPQHF
DNA: TGTGCCACCAGTACGGATAGCAATCAGCCCCAGCATTTT
D: NA
V: TRBV24-1
J: TRBJ1-5

CDR3: CASSFGVGQGYGYTF
DNA: TGCGCCAGCAGCTTTGGGGTCGGACAGGGCTATGGCTACACCTTC
D: TRBD1
V: TRBV5-1
J: TRBJ1-2

CDR3: CASSRFSSGTGELFF
DNA: TGTGCCAGTAGTCGTTTTTCTAGCGGTACCGGGGAGCTGTTTTTT
D: TRBD2
V: TRBV19
J: TRBJ2-2

CDR3: CASSLGRNIQYF
DNA: TGTGCCAGCAGCTTAGGACGAAACATTCAGTACTTC
D: NA
V: TRBV5-6
J: TRBJ2-4

CDR3: CASSRKGDTEAFF
DNA: TGCGCCAGCAGCCGAAAGGGAGACACTGAAGCTTTCTTT
D: NA
V: TRBV4-1
J: TRBJ1-1